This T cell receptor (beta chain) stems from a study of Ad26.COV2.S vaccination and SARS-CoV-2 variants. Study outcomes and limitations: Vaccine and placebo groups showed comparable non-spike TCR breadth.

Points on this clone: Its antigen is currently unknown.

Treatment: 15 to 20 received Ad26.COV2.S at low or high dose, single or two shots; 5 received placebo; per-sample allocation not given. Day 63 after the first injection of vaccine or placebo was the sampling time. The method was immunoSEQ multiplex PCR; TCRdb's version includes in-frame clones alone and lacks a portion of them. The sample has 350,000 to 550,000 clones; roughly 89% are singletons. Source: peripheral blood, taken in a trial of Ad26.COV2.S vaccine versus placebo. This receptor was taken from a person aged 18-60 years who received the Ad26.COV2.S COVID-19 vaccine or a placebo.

This CDR3 reads CASSIGAALPQPQHF. The DNA for the CDR3 is TGTGCCAGTAGTATAGGGGCCGCTTTGCCTCAGCCCCAGCATTTT. The chain links TRBV19 to TRBJ1-5; D gene uncertain. Deletions cut 1 base from V and 6 bases from J, with 13 bases between. CDR3 length: 15 amino acids. Per the germline V gene, CDR1 is LNHDA and CDR2 is SQIVND (reference sequence).